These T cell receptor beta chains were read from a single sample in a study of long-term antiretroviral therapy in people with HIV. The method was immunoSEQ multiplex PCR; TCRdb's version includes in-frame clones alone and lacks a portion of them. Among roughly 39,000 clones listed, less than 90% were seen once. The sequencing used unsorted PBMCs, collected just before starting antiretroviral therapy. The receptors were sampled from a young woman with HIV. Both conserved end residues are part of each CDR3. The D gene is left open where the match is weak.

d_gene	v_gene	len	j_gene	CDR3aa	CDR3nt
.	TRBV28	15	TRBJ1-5	CAINKEGNANQPQHF	TGTGCCATTAATAAGGAGGGGAACGCGAATCAGCCCCAGCATTTT
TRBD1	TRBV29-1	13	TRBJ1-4	CSGTGTGDEKLFF	TGCAGCGGCACCGGGACAGGGGATGAAAAACTGTTTTTT
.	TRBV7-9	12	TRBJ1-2	CASSLGDYGYTF	TGTGCCAGCAGCTTAGGTGACTATGGCTACACCTTC
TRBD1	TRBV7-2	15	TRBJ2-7	CASSRGQAISYEQYF	TGTGCCAGCAGCCGGGGACAGGCAATTTCCTACGAGCAGTACTTC
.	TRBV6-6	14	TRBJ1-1	CASINPPLAAEAFF	TGTGCCAGCATAAATCCCCCATTAGCCGCTGAAGCTTTCTTT
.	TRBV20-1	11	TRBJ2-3	CSTASTDTQYF	TGCAGTACAGCGAGCACAGATACGCAGTATTTT
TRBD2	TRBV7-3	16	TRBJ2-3	CASSPFGRASTDTQYF	TGTGCCAGCAGCCCGTTCGGGAGGGCCAGCACAGATACGCAGTATTTT
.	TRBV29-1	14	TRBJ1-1	CSVLPLERNTEAFF	TGCAGCGTTCTACCGCTTGAGAGAAACACTGAAGCTTTCTTT
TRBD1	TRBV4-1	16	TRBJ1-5	CASSQDSGQGHQPQHF	TGCGCCAGCAGCCAAGATAGCGGACAGGGGCATCAGCCCCAGCATTTT
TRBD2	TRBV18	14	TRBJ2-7	CASSPGRARNEQYF	TGTGCCAGCTCACCCGGGAGGGCAAGGAACGAGCAGTACTTC
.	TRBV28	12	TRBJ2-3	CASSTRLGTQYF	TGTGCCAGCAGTACCCGACTAGGCACGCAGTATTTT
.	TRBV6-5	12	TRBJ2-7	CASSSASYEQYF	TGTGCCAGCAGTAGCGCCTCCTACGAGCAGTACTTC